The 26 T cell receptor beta chains below were found in one sample sequenced in a study of beta chain features in type 1 diabetes. Study-wide findings and caveats: Type 1 diabetes patients had moderately but significantly shorter TCRB CDR3s in all four CD4+ subsets.

The antigens for these receptors are not known. All of the isolated RNA was reverse transcribed, so expressed TCRB transcripts were sequenced. Profiling relied on immunoSEQ multiplex PCR, and the TCRdb table lists in-frame clones only, not all of them. In the table there are about 710,000 clones, roughly 13% of which are singletons. Sequenced: naive CD4+ T cells from blood. Receptor source: a man aged 18 to 29 with type 1 diabetes.

This clone was found once. V gene TRBV28 combines with J gene TRBJ2-7, with D possibly TRBD2 on 5 matching bases. Germline V gene sequence: CDR1 MDHEN, CDR2 SYDVKM. This CDR3 is 15 amino acids long. The germline V and J ends were trimmed by 5 bases and 2 bases, with 16 bases remaining between them. The CDR3 DNA is TGTGCCAGCAGTCCGACCGGACTGATCCCCTACGAGCAGTACTTC. Translation gives CASSPTGLIPYEQYF.

The chain employs TRBV29-1 and TRBJ2-1, with D perhaps TRBD1 or TRBD2 (6 bases each). The germline CDR1 and CDR2 sequences are SQVTM and ANQGSEA. This CDR3 has 13 residues. The V gene lost 7 bases and the J gene lost 3 bases, with 13 bases spanning the gap. The CDR3 sequence: CSAPRGVYNEQFF. The CDR3 DNA is TGCAGCGCTCCGAGGGGGGTCTACAATGAGCAGTTCTTC.

The chain employs TRBV7-6 and TRBJ2-5, with TRBD1 matching over 8 bases. The CDR3 spans 15 residues. V dropped 3 bases and J dropped 0; count of bases not matched to a gene: 3. Germline CDR1 SGHVS, CDR2 FNYEAQ. For the CDR3, the DNA is TGTGCCAGCAGCTTGAGACAGGGGCACCAAGAGACCCAGTACTTC. Translation gives CASSLRQGHQETQYF.

This clone has only a few counts. V gene TRBV11-2 combines with J gene TRBJ2-3; maybe TRBD2 (6 bases). Germline lookup yields CDR1 SGHAT and CDR2 FQNNGV. V gave up 7 bases and J gave up 1 base, with 9 bases separating them. The CDR3 extends over 13 amino acids. The chain's CDR3 is CASMRERTDTQYF. CDR3 DNA: TGTGCCAGCATGCGGGAACGCACAGATACGCAGTATTTT.

The chain links TRBV28 to TRBJ1-6, with D perhaps matching TRBD1 (5 bases). Trimming stripped 2 bases from V and 9 bases from J, with 20 bases between. The CDR3 has 17 amino acids. Germline V gives CDR1 MDHEN, CDR2 SYDVKM. CDR3 sequence: CASSLDSRGGWSSPLHF. The CDR3 bases are TGTGCCAGCAGTTTAGATAGTCGGGGCGGATGGAGTTCACCCCTCCACTTT.

The V and J genes are TRBV2 and TRBJ2-1; D not certain. V was shortened by 2 bases and J by 12 bases, with 17 bases between the two germline ends. The CDR3 totals 14 residues. Germline V CDR1 and CDR2: SNHLY, FYNNEI. The CDR3 coding sequence is TGTGCCAGCAGTGAATACGATACATCGGGTCGGCAGTTCTTC. Protein: CASSEYDTSGRQFF.

This clone was detected a few times. The chain employs TRBV9 and TRBJ1-3, with D hard to call. V lost 5 bases and J 0 bases, leaving 15 bases between the germline ends. The length of the CDR3 is 16 residues. CDR1 and CDR2 (germline): SGDLS, YYNGEE. The CDR3 loop is CASSDGGQFSGNTIYF. As DNA, the CDR3 is TGTGCCAGCAGTGACGGCGGGCAGTTCTCTGGAAACACCATATATTTT.

CDR3 DNA: TGTGCCAGCAGCCAACGCAATTCACCCCTCCACTTT. Its translation: CASSQRNSPLHF. The chain combines TRBV4-2 with TRBJ1-6; D gene ambiguous. The CDR3 is 12 residues long. Germline V lookup: CDR1 LGHNA, CDR2 YNFKEQ. Trimming stripped 2 bases from V and 7 bases from J, with 3 bases between.

This chain links TRBV7-2 with TRBJ1-2; D might be TRBD1 (5 bases). CDR3 length: 14 residues. The V end was cut by 5 bases, the J end by 4 bases, with 14 bases between. Germline assignment: CDR1 SGHTA and CDR2 FQGNSA. CDR3 residues: CASSREKGTYGYTF. The CDR3 DNA follows: TGTGCCAGCAGCCGGGAGAAGGGGACCTATGGCTACACCTTC.

With respect to this clone: This specimen includes other DNA sequences encoding the same CDR3. The chain couples TRBV27 to TRBJ2-6; D is undetermined. The germline CDR1 and CDR2 sequences are MNHEY and SMNVEV (reference sequence). Trimming removed 4 bases at V and 2 bases at J, with 12 bases between. The CDR3 runs 16 residues. The CDR3 DNA reads as TGTGCCAGCAGTTACGATCGGGTGCCTGGGGCCAACGTCCTGACTTTC. It encodes CASSYDRVPGANVLTF.

V usage is TRBV5-6 and J usage is TRBJ2-6; 8 bases line up with TRBD2. With 2 bases clipped from V and 3 bases from J, the junction kept 7 bases outside the gene matches. Germline CDR1 SGHDT, CDR2 YYEEEE. The CDR3 has 17 amino acids. CDR3 protein: CASSLVAGSLGANVLTF. The CDR3 DNA reads TGTGCCAGCAGCTTAGTAGCGGGATCCCTTGGGGCCAACGTCCTGACTTTC. Supplemented by reference TRBV5-6 and TRBJ2-6, the full variable domain reads DAGVTQSPTHLIKTRGQQVTLRCSPKSGHDTVSWYQQALGQGPQFIFQYYEEEERQRGNFPDRFSGHQFPNYSSELNVNALLLGDSALYLCASSLVAGSLGANVLTFGAGSRLTVL.

CDR3 loop: CASSGQVGTGELFF. The CDR3 DNA is TGCGCCAGCTCGGGACAGGTCGGCACCGGGGAGCTGTTTTTT. The chain joins TRBV5-1 to TRBJ2-2, with 8 bases identical to TRBD1. CDR1 is SGHRS and CDR2 is YFSETQ in the germline V gene. V lost 7 bases and J lost 4; bases outside the gene matches: 6. This CDR3 has 14 residues.

The J gene is TRBJ1-1, the V gene TRBV20-1; D gene unclear. The CDR3 loop spans 11 amino acids. The V end lost 8 bases, the J end lost 1 base, and 8 bases lay between the germline ends. Germline assignment: CDR1 DFQATT and CDR2 SNEGSKA (reference sequence). DNA for the CDR3: TGCAGTTCTCGGGAGAACACTGAAGCTTTCTTT. Its translation: CSSRENTEAFF.

The table lists this clone with a few counts. The chain joins TRBV7-2 to TRBJ2-7, with a tentative D call TRBD1 (6 bases). Per germline, CDR1 SGHTA and CDR2 FQGNSA. The V gene lost 3 bases and the J gene lost 4 bases, with 10 bases spanning the gap. The CDR3 sequence is 13 residues long. CDR3 loop: CASSLTGEYEQYF. For the CDR3, the DNA is TGTGCCAGCAGCTTGACAGGAGAATACGAGCAGTACTTC.

This clone was detected a few times. The chain has TRBV2 and TRBJ1-3; no reliable D call. This CDR3 has 13 residues. V lost 11 bases and J 0 bases, leaving 11 bases between the germline ends. Germline V gene sequence: CDR1 SNHLY, CDR2 FYNNEI. The CDR3 sequence is CAVQQNSGNTIYF. Written as DNA, the CDR3 is TGTGCCGTACAGCAGAACTCTGGAAACACCATATATTTT.

This clone was counted between two and nine times. Germline and junction disagree at one end, which may indicate a read error. The V gene is TRBV7-7, the J gene TRBJ2-1; 12 positions agree with TRBD2. This CDR3 is 15 amino acids long. Per germline, CDR1 SSHAT and CDR2 FNYEAQ (reference sequence). In DNA, the CDR3 is TGTGCTAGCAGCTCTAGCGGGGGGGCCTCCAATGAGCAGTTCTTC. This encodes CASSSSGGASNEQFF.

The V gene is TRBV7-9, the J gene TRBJ2-7; 10 positions agree with TRBD2. The CDR3 spans 16 residues. Trimming cost V 1 base and J 3 bases; bases outside gene matches: 6. Germline CDR1 is SEHNR and CDR2 is FQNEAQ (reference sequence). The CDR3 bases are TGTGCCAGCAGCTTAGAATGGGCTAGCGGGAGCTACGAGCAGTACTTC. Its translation is CASSLEWASGSYEQYF.

V and J are TRBV5-1 and TRBJ2-4; 12 bases match TRBD2. Germline CDR1 reads SGHRS; CDR2 reads YFSETQ. This CDR3 contains 16 residues. J lost 8 bases, V lost 3 bases, and 9 bases had no gene match. The CDR3 region has the DNA TGCGCCAGCAGCTCCGGGACTAGCGGGCTCCTTGACATTCAGTACTTC. Its translation is CASSSGTSGLLDIQYF.

This clone was seen more than once but under ten times. J is TRBJ1-2 and V is TRBV29-1, with D maybe TRBD1 (5 bases). V was pared by 4 bases and J by 4 bases, with 10 bases between. Per the germline V gene, CDR1 is SQVTM and CDR2 is ANQGSEA. This CDR3 is 12 amino acids long. The CDR3 sequence: CSVGGRAYGYTF. Here the CDR3 DNA reads TGCAGCGTTGGGGGCAGGGCCTATGGCTACACCTTC.

This clone occurred a few times. The chain employs TRBV7-2 and TRBJ2-5, with 15 bases that match TRBD2. Germline trimming cut 5 bases from V and 5 bases from J; bases unmatched to any gene: 9. Looked up from germline, CDR1 is SGHTA and CDR2 is FQGNSA. The CDR3 has 17 amino acids. The CDR3 bases are TGTGCCAGCAGCCAACGGACTAGCGGGAGGGCCGGGGAGACCCAGTACTTC. Protein sequence: CASSQRTSGRAGETQYF. The full variable domain, completed using reference TRBV7-2 and TRBJ2-5, is GAGVSQSPSNKVTEKGKDVELRCDPISGHTALYWYRQSLGQGLEFLIYFQGNSAPDKSGLPSDRFSAERTGGSVSTLTIQRTQQEDSAVYLCASSQRTSGRAGETQYFGPGTRLLVL.

As concerns this clone: The same CDR3 arises from other DNA sequences in this sample as well. CDR3 coding DNA: TGTGCCTGGAGGACAACGGGAGGAACAGATACGCAGTATTTT. Protein sequence: CAWRTTGGTDTQYF. This rearrangement joins TRBV30 to TRBJ2-3; TRBD2 matches at 7 bases. CDR1 GTSNPN and CDR2 SVGIG come from the germline V gene (reference sequence). The CDR3 consists of 14 residues. V shed 3 bases, J shed 3 bases, and the junction held 6 bases outside the gene matches.

In this sample, this clone turned up a few times. The rearrangement uses TRBV30 and TRBJ1-1; D unclear. The CDR3 loop spans 13 amino acids. The V end was cut by 3 bases, the J end by 5 bases, with 13 bases between. The germline CDR1 and CDR2 sequences are GTSNPN and SVGIG (reference sequence). The CDR3 spells CAWRKELWTEAFF. CDR3 DNA: TGTGCCTGGAGGAAGGAGCTGTGGACTGAAGCTTTCTTT. The variable domain in full, completed from reference TRBV30 and TRBJ1-1, reads SQTIHQWPATLVQPVGSPLSLECTVEGTSNPNLYWYRQAAGRGLQLLFYSVGIGQISSEVPQNLSASRPQDRQFILSSKKLLLSDSGFYLCAWRKELWTEAFFGQGTRLTVV.

This chain uses TRBV2 with TRBJ1-1; D is possibly TRBD1 (5 bases). The CDR3 is 13 residues long. Between the trimmed V and J ends, which lost 10 bases and 2 bases, there was a span of 14 bases. Germline V gene lookup returns CDR1 SNHLY and CDR2 FYNNEI. CDR3 nucleotide sequence: TGTGCCATTGGGGGAGTTGCTAACACTGAAGCTTTCTTT. It specifies CAIGGVANTEAFF.

This clone was counted a few times. The chain combines TRBV28 with TRBJ2-3; D is undetermined. The CDR3 covers 13 residues. CDR1 and CDR2 (germline): MDHEN, SYDVKM. The V end lost 7 bases, the J end lost 6 bases, and 14 bases lay between the germline ends. CDR3 residues: CASKVSPPDTQYF. CDR3 DNA sequence: TGTGCCAGCAAGGTTAGCCCTCCGGATACGCAGTATTTT.

In this sample, this clone turned up a few times. The rearrangement links TRBV7-9 to TRBJ1-3; tentatively, D is TRBD1 (5 bases). The V gene's germline CDR1 is SEHNR and CDR2 FQNEAQ (reference sequence). Trimming pared 4 bases from V and 1 base from J, leaving 11 bases between. The CDR3 length is 15 residues. CDR3 sequence (DNA): TGTGCCAGCAGCTCCTCCGGGGGGTCTGGAAACACCATATATTTT. Its protein is CASSSSGGSGNTIYF.

The V call is TRBV4-1, the J call TRBJ2-1, with 10 bases lining up with TRBD2. V shed 1 base, J shed 8 bases, and the junction held 8 bases outside the gene matches. The CDR3 has 16 residues. Germline V gene lookup returns CDR1 MGHRA and CDR2 YSYEKL. The CDR3 coding sequence is TGCGCCAGCAGCCAAGGGTGGACTAGCGGTCGCTATGAGCAGTTCTTC. It specifies CASSQGWTSGRYEQFF.